The clone carrying this T cell receptor (beta chain) turned up a few times. This CDR3 region has 15 residues. Per the germline V gene, CDR1 is SNHLY and CDR2 is FYNNEI. Trimming shortened V by 7 bases and J by 5 bases, and 15 bases separated the two germline ends. The assay was immunoSEQ multiplex PCR, and TCRdb's table has in-frame clones only and misses some. The sample has 45,000 to 75,000 clones, almost 95% seen once. This sample stems from a study of T cell changes during pregnancy in multiple sclerosis. This TCR was sampled from a female donor with multiple sclerosis, enrolled in a pregnancy study. The chain couples TRBV2 to TRBJ1-6; TRBD1 is a possible D gene (5 bases). Sequenced material: peripheral blood, taken in the first trimester of pregnancy. The CDR3 coding sequence is TGTGCCAGCATCCCAGACGCGGGGGATAATTCACCCCTCCACTTT. As protein: CASIPDAGDNSPLHF. The entire variable domain, with the rest obtained from reference TRBV2 and TRBJ1-6, is as follows: EPEVTQTPSHQVTQMGQEVILRCVPISNHLYFYWYRQILGQKVEFLVSFYNNEISEKSEIFDDQFSVERPDGSNFTLKIRSTKLEDSAMYFCASIPDAGDNSPLHFGNGTRLTVT.